This T cell receptor (beta chain) derives from a study of cytomegalovirus exposure and HLA in healthy donors. In the case of this clone: Its antigen is not identified.

Amplification used 60 Vbeta primers and 13 Jbeta primers. Libraries were prepared by immunoSEQ multiplex PCR; TCRdb keeps only in-frame clonotypes and omits some of them. This table holds tens of thousands of clones, more than 75% found once. It was healthy bone marrow donors who served as donors. CDR3 length: 16 residues. CDR1 is SGHVS, CDR2 FQNEAQ, per germline. Trimming removed 1 base from V and 0 bases from J; junction bases left unmatched: 3. Study-level results: A few chains tied to CMV proved CMV antigen-specific in vitro. Later work associated over 15,000 TCR beta sequences with HLA alleles at 0.05 false discovery rate.

Source material: PBMCs. The V and J genes are TRBV7-8 and TRBJ1-3; 7 bases map to TRBD1. This clonotype was obtained from a woman between 40 and 55 years old in good health and CMV-seropositive. The CDR3 nucleotides are TGTGCCAGCAGCTTAGTATCAGGGGGCTCTGGAAACACCATATATTTT. Its translation: CASSLVSGGSGNTIYF.